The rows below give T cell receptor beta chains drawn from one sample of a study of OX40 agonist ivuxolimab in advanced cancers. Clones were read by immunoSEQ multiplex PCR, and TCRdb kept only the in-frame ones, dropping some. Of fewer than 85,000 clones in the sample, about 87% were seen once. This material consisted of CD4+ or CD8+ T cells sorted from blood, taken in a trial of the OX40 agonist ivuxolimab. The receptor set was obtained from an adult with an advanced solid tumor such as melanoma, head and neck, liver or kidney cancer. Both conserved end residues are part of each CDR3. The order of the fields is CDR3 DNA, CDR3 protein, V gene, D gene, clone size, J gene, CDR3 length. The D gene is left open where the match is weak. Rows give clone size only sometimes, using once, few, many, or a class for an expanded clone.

TGTGCCAGCAGCGACCGACAGGGTGGAGGCTACACCTTC | CASSDRQGGGYTF | TRBV7-2 | TRBD1 | . | TRBJ1-2 | 13
TGTGCCAGCAGCTTGGGGACTAGCGGGGCCGCCTACGAGCAGTACTTC | CASSLGTSGAAYEQYF | TRBV7-9 | TRBD2 | . | TRBJ2-7 | 16
TGTGCCAGCAGCCCAAATTCCATGAACACTGAAGCTTTCTTT | CASSPNSMNTEAFF | TRBV11-2 | . | . | TRBJ1-1 | 14
TGTGCCAGCAGCTTAAGTAAAACCTACTCCTACGAGCAGTACTTC | CASSLSKTYSYEQYF | TRBV11-1 | . | . | TRBJ2-7 | 15
TGTGCCACCAGCAGAGATTTAAGGGTTCTCCAAGAGACCCAGTACTTC | CATSRDLRVLQETQYF | TRBV15 | . | . | TRBJ2-5 | 16
TGTGCTAGTGGTTTGGTACGGGGGGCTCAAGAGACCCAGTACTTC | CASGLVRGAQETQYF | TRBV12-5 | . | . | TRBJ2-5 | 15
TGCGCCAGCAGCCAAGATCTCGGCGGGAGCACAGATACGCAGTATTTT | CASSQDLGGSTDTQYF | TRBV4-3 | . | . | TRBJ2-3 | 16
TGTGCCAGCAGCAAGACTAGCGGGAGTTACAATGAGCAGTTCTTC | CASSKTSGSYNEQFF | TRBV6-5 | TRBD2 | . | TRBJ2-1 | 15
TGTGCCTGGAGTTGGGGCAGCAACCCTGGGGAGCAGTACTTC | CAWSWGSNPGEQYF | TRBV30 | . | . | TRBJ2-7 | 14
TGCAGCGTTCTAGGTTTTTTGAACACTGAAGCTTTCTTT | CSVLGFLNTEAFF | TRBV29-1 | . | . | TRBJ1-1 | 13
TGTGCCAGCAGCTTTGGGGTCAATGAGCAGTTCTTC | CASSFGVNEQFF | TRBV11-3 | . | . | TRBJ2-1 | 12
TGTGCCAGCAGGGGACAGGGCTCCGGCGAGCAGTACTTC | CASRGQGSGEQYF | TRBV2 | TRBD1 | . | TRBJ2-7 | 13
TGTGCCAGCTCACCGGTAGGGCGCACTGAAGCTTTCTTT | CASSPVGRTEAFF | TRBV18 | . | . | TRBJ1-1 | 13
TGTGCCAGCAGCCTTACTTCCGGGACAGGGGGCGACGGCTACACCTTC | CASSLTSGTGGDGYTF | TRBV4-2 | TRBD1 | . | TRBJ1-2 | 16
TGTGCCAGCAGCCGGAACATAGAGGAGACCCAGTACTTC | CASSRNIEETQYF | TRBV14 | . | . | TRBJ2-5 | 13
TGTGCCAGCAGTCTCGACACTAGCAATCAGCCCCAGCATTTT | CASSLDTSNQPQHF | TRBV6-6 | . | . | TRBJ1-5 | 14
TGTGCCAGCAGTTATGTGGGTACTAGCACAGATACGCAGTATTTT | CASSYVGTSTDTQYF | TRBV6-6 | . | . | TRBJ2-3 | 15
TGTGCCAGTAGTAACCAGGGGTACTACGAGCAGTACTTC | CASSNQGYYEQYF | TRBV19 | . | . | TRBJ2-7 | 13
TGCGCCAGCAGCCAAGATGTGGGGCTGGGTGAGCAGTACTTC | CASSQDVGLGEQYF | TRBV4-3 | . | . | TRBJ2-7 | 14
TGTGCCACCAGCAGAGATCGGCGGGGAACAGATACGCAGTATTTT | CATSRDRRGTDTQYF | TRBV15 | . | once | TRBJ2-3 | 15
TGTGCCAGCAGCTTAGCTAGCGGGGGCACAGATACGCAGTATTTT | CASSLASGGTDTQYF | TRBV7-9 | TRBD2 | . | TRBJ2-3 | 15
TGTGCCAGCGGCTGGGGAGATACGCAGTATTTT | CASGWGDTQYF | TRBV4-2 | . | . | TRBJ2-3 | 11
TGCGCCAGCAGTACTAACCCGGGACAGGGGGAGGATGGCTACACCTTC | CASSTNPGQGEDGYTF | TRBV5-1 | TRBD1 | . | TRBJ1-2 | 16
TGTGCTAGTGGTTTAGCCCTCCGGGCCCAGCATTTT | CASGLALRAQHF | TRBV12-5 | . | few | TRBJ1-5 | 12
TGTGCCAGCAGAGAACAGGGAGCTCTCTCCGAGCAGTACTTC | CASREQGALSEQYF | TRBV28 | . | . | TRBJ2-7 | 14
TGTGCCAGCAGCCACGCCCTAGCGGGGGGATTAGATACGCAGTATTTT | CASSHALAGGLDTQYF | TRBV4-2 | TRBD2 | . | TRBJ2-3 | 16
TGTGCCAGCAGCTTAGCACAGGGGGCTAACCAAGAGACCCAGTACTTC | CASSLAQGANQETQYF | TRBV7-9 | TRBD1 | . | TRBJ2-5 | 16
TGTGCCAGCTCGCAGGCGACCACCTCCTACGAGCAGTACTTC | CASSQATTSYEQYF | TRBV18 | . | . | TRBJ2-7 | 14